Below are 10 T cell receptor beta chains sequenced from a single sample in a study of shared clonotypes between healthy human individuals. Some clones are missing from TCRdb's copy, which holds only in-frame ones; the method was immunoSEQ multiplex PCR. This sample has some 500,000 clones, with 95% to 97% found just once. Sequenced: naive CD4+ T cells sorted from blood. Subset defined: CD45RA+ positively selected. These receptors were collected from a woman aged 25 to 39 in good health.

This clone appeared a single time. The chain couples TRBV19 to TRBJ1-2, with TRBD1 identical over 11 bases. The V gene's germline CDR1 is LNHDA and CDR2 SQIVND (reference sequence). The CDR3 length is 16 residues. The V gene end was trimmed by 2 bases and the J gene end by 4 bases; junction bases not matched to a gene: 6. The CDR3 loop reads CASSIRRTGGSYGYTF. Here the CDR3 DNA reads TGTGCCAGTAGTATAAGACGGACAGGGGGCTCCTATGGCTACACCTTC.

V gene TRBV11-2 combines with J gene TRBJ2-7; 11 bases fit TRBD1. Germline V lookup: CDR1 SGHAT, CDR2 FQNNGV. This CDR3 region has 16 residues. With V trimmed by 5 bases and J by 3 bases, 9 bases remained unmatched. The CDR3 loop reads CASSPSPGQGDYEQYF. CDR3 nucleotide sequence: TGTGCCAGCAGCCCAAGCCCGGGACAGGGGGACTACGAGCAGTACTTC. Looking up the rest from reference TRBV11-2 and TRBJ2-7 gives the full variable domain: EAGVAQSPRYKIIEKRQSVAFWCNPISGHATLYWYQQILGQGPKLLIQFQNNGVVDDSQLPKDRFSAERLKGVDSTLKIQPAKLEDSAVYLCASSPSPGQGDYEQYFGPGTRLTVT.

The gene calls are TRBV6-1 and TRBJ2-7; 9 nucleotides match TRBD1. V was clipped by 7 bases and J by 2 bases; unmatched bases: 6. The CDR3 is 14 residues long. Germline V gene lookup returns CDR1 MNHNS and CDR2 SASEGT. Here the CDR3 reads CASKPGQGPYEQYF. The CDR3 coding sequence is TGTGCCAGCAAGCCGGGACAGGGACCCTACGAGCAGTACTTC.

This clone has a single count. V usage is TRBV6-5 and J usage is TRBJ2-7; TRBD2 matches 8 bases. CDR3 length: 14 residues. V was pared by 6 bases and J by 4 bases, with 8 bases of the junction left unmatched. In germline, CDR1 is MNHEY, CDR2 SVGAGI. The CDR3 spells CASRDRRGGYEQYF. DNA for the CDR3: TGTGCCAGCAGAGACCGTCGGGGGGGGTACGAGCAGTACTTC.

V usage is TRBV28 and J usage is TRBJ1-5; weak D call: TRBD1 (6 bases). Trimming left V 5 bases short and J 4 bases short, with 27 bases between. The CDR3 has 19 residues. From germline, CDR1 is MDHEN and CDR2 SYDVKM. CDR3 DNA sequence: TGTGCCAGCAGTCCGCAACTAACCCGGGGGCGACCTTTAAATCAGCCCCAGCATTTT. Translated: CASSPQLTRGRPLNQPQHF.

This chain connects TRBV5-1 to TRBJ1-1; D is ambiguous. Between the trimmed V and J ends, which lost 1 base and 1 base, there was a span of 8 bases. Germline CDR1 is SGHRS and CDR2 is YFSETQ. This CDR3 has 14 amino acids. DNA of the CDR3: TGCGCCAGCAGCTTGCAGCACCCGAACACTGAAGCTTTCTTT. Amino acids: CASSLQHPNTEAFF.

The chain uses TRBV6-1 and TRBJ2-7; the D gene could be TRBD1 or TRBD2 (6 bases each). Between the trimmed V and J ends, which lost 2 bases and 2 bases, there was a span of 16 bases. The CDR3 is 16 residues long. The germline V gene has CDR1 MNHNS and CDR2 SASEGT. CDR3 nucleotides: TGTGCCAGCAGTGAAAGGGGCGGGGACATGACCTACGAGCAGTACTTC. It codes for CASSERGGDMTYEQYF.

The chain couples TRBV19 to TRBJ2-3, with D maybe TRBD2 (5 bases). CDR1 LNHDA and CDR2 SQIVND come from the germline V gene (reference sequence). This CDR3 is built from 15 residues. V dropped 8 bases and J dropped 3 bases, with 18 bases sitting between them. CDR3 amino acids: CASCPAGEGTDTQYF. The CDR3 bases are TGTGCCAGTTGCCCGGCCGGGGAAGGGACAGATACGCAGTATTTT.

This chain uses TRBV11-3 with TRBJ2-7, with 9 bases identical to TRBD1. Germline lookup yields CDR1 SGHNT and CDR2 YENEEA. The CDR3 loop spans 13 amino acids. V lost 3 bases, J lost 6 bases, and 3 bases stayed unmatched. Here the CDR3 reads CASSLGQGGEQYF. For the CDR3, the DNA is TGTGCCAGCAGCTTGGGACAGGGCGGCGAGCAGTACTTC.

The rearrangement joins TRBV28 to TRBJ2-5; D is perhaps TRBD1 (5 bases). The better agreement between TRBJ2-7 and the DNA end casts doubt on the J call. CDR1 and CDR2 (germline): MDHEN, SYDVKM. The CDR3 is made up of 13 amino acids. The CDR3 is CASSVPGSYEQYF. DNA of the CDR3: TGTGCCAGCAGCGTTCCAGGGTCCTACGAGCAGTACTTC.